Reported below is one TCR beta chain. This record comes from a study of blood T cell repertoires in COVID-19. On the study more broadly: Acute-phase and convalescent COVID-19 samples originated in the United States, Italy and Spain. Nucleic acid was either cDNA or gDNA, and it came from T cells, B-cell-depleted T cells, or PBMCs.

Germline V gives CDR1 KGHDR, CDR2 SFDVKD. The CDR3 consists of 14 residues. Germline trimming cut 2 bases from V and 9 bases from J; bases unmatched to any gene: 5. In the original analysis: By means of reference gene primer amplification, nucleated cell counts were estimated. Profiling relied on immunoSEQ multiplex PCR, and the TCRdb table lists in-frame clones only, not all of them. V, J and clone size derive from that table, while D and trimming were established from the DNA sequence. The repertoire holds some 240,000 clones, 84% seen once, with more than 1.2% in the top ten. This clonotype was sampled from a woman between 35 and 50 years old who had recovered from COVID-19. V is TRBV24-1 and J is TRBJ2-1, with 8 bases identical to TRBD2. Specimen: peripheral blood. CDR3 bases: TGTGCCACCAGTGATTCGGGGGGGGCTCGTGAGCAGTTCTTC. Its protein is CATSDSGGAREQFF.